The clone carrying this T cell receptor (beta chain) has only a few counts. The data are from a study of blood T cell repertoires in COVID-19. Study summary: Specimens from acute and convalescent COVID-19 originated in the United States, Italy and Spain.

Original analysis: Amplification of reference gene primers provided the estimated nucleated cell counts. Repertoires were generated with immunoSEQ multiplex PCR, while TCRdb's copy carries only in-frame clones and drops some. The D gene and trimming were derived from the DNA, and the V and J assignments and clone size from that table. The data hold fewer than 200,000 clones, with roughly 84% observed a single time. The germline V gene has CDR1 LNHDA and CDR2 SQIVND (reference sequence). The CDR3 runs 15 residues. The V and J ends lost 6 bases and 7 bases, in that order; junction bases with no gene match: 12.

V and J are TRBV19 and TRBJ1-2, with 9 bases fitting TRBD1. Sequencing was performed on peripheral blood. This clonotype was sampled from a man in his sixties who had recovered from COVID-19. The CDR3 DNA sequence: TGTGCCAGTAGCCCCCATTACAGGGGGCAGAGTGGCTACACCTTC. It codes for CASSPHYRGQSGYTF.